This TCR beta chain was sequenced during a study of T cell clonotyping in hematopoietic cell transplantation. Time point noted: recipient sample about 28 days before transplant, after cytoreduction. The CDR3 is 16 residues long. V lost 5 bases to trimming and J lost 3 bases; unmatched junction nucleotides: 7. CDR1 is LNHDA and CDR2 is SQIVND in the germline V gene (reference sequence). Libraries were prepared by immunoSEQ multiplex PCR; TCRdb keeps only in-frame clonotypes and omits some of them. Of about 16,000 clones listed, 93% are singletons. This material consisted of peripheral blood mononuclear cells, taken before stem cell transplant. The TCR sequence derives from a man between 18 and 35 years old with biphenotypic leukemia. Some clones in this sample may be carry-over from other donors' samples. This chain connects TRBV19 to TRBJ2-1; 10 bases fit TRBD1. The DNA for the CDR3 is TGTGCCAGTAGTGCCCGGACAGGGGGGTACTACAATGAGCAGTTCTTC. Translated: CASSARTGGYYNEQFF.